In its sample, the clone carrying this TCR beta chain was seen once. The antigen is undetermined. Selected positively for CCR7 and CD45RO-negative, naive CD8 cells excluded terminally differentiated effector memory CD45RA+ cells. All donors were Caucasian adults living in Nashville, Tennessee. V dropped 6 bases and J dropped 10; count of bases not matched to a gene: 11. The CDR3 loop spans 14 amino acids. The germline CDR1 and CDR2 sequences are LNHDA and SQIVND (reference sequence). The data originate from a study of shared clonotypes between healthy human individuals. Findings and caveats of the study: Shared across several donors were about 4.6% of the naive CD4 clonotypes. Memory subsets generally showed smaller estimated richness than naive subsets did.

Clones were sequenced by immunoSEQ multiplex PCR, and TCRdb holds only the in-frame ones, with some missing. The top ten hold 1.5% to 2% of the sample, which has about 2.1 million clones, 93% seen once. This clonotype originated in a man younger than 35 in good health. Some clones in this sample may be carry-over from other donors' samples. The specimen was naive CD8+ T cells from PBMCs. The V gene is TRBV19, the J gene TRBJ2-1; 8 bases map to TRBD2. The CDR3 DNA is TGTGCCAGTAGAATTACCCCCGGGACTAGGGAGCAGTTCTTC. Protein product: CASRITPGTREQFF.